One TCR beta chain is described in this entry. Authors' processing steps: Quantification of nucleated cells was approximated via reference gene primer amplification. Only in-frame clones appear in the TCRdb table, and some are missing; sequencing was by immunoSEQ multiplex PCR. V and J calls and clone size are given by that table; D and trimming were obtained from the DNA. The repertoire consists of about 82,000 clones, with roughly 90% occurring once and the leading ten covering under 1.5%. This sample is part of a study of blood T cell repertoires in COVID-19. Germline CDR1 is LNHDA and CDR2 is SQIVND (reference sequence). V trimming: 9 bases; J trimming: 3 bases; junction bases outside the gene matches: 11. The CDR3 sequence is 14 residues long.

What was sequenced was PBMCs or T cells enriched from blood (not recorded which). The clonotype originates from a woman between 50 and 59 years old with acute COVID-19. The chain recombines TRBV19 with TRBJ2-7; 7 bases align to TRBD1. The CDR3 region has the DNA TGTGCCAGAACCACAGGGGCCCTTTTCTACGAGCAGTACTTC. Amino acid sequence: CARTTGALFYEQYF.